This is a list of T cell receptor beta chains from one sample in a study of blood T cells in healthy people across ages. TCRdb used MiXCR to reprocess the 5' RACE reads, holding one entry per CDR3 protein. The sample lists some 1.8 million distinct CDR3 sequences; about 39% were seen once. Input material: blood. These receptors came from a human donor in good health. CDR3s include the opening cysteine and the closing phenylalanine or tryptophan. D genes are given only for firm matches. Not all rows give a size; the values are once, few, many and, for expanded clones, a class.

d_gene	abundance	v_gene	len	j_gene	CDR3aa	CDR3nt
-	-	TRBV27	13	TRBJ2-1	CASSLDWYNEQFF	TGTGCCAGCAGTTTAGATTGGTACAATGAGCAGTTCTTC
TRBD2	-	TRBV20-1	16	TRBJ2-1	CSARDPLAGGPSEQFF	TGCAGTGCTAGAGATCCCCTAGCGGGGGGGCCAAGTGAGCAGTTCTTC
-	-	TRBV4-1	15	TRBJ2-5	CASSLVQGYQETQYF	TGCGCCAGCAGCCTGGTACAGGGATACCAAGAGACCCAGTACTTC
TRBD2	many	TRBV4-2	18	TRBJ2-5	CASSQDRSSGVVGETQYF	TGTGCCAGCAGCCAAGATCGGTCTAGCGGGGTTGTAGGAGAGACCCAGTACTTC
-	once	TRBV18	16	TRBJ2-1	CASSPIPGTPYNEQFF	TGTGCCAGCTCACCTATACCCGGGACGCCTTACAATGAGCAGTTCTTC
TRBD1	few	TRBV13	14	TRBJ2-7	CASSSQGARYEQYF	TGTGCCAGCAGCTCCCAGGGGGCCAGGTACGAGCAGTACTTC
-	-	TRBV5-1	14	TRBJ1-1	CASSLDPGNGEAFF	TGCGCCAGCAGCTTGGATCCGGGGAACGGTGAAGCTTTCTTT
-	once	TRBV28	15	TRBJ2-7	CASSPPLNTPYGQYF	TGTGCCAGCAGTCCCCCCCTGAATACACCCTACGGGCAGTACTTC
-	-	TRBV12-3/TRBV12-4	16	TRBJ2-3	CASSLGVWGSTDTQYF	TGTGCCAGCAGTTTAGGCGTATGGGGAAGCACAGATACGCAGTATTTT
-	-	TRBV5-8	14	TRBJ1-5	CASSLGHFNQPQHF	TGTGCCAGCAGCTTGGGGCATTTCAATCAGCCCCAGCATTTT
-	-	TRBV6-1	9	TRBJ2-7	CASSERKYF	TGTGCCAGCAGTGAGAGGAAGTACTTC
-	once	TRBV10-3	15	TRBJ1-2	CAISEPRRGHYGYTF	TGTGCCATCAGTGAGCCGAGACGGGGACACTATGGCTACACCTTC
-	few	TRBV12-3/TRBV12-4	15	TRBJ2-1	CASTLAGSGYNEQFF	TGTGCCAGCACCCTTGCGGGTAGCGGATACAATGAGCAGTTCTTC
-	few	TRBV10-3	13	TRBJ2-3	CAIMSGTTDTQYF	TGTGCCATCATGTCAGGAACCACAGATACGCAGTATTTT
-	-	TRBV5-1	15	TRBJ2-5	CASSLVWEEQETQYF	TGCGCCAGCAGCCTGGTATGGGAGGAGCAAGAGACCCAGTACTTC
TRBD1	-	TRBV20-1	14	TRBJ1-2	CSARGQGQTYGYTF	TGCAGTGCTCGCGGACAGGGGCAAACCTATGGCTACACCTTC
-	few	TRBV3-1	20	TRBJ2-1	CASSQDPTGTFLGWDNEQFF	TGTGCCAGCAGCCAAGATCCCACAGGGACGTTTTTAGGTTGGGACAATGAGCAGTTCTTC
TRBD1	once	TRBV20-1	14	TRBJ1-2	CSARGLTGVDSYTF	TGCAGTGCTAGGGGCTTGACAGGGGTTGATAGCTACACCTTC
-	-	TRBV25-1	14	TRBJ1-1	CASSEYYGGTEAFF	TGTGCCAGCAGTGAATATTACGGGGGCACTGAAGCTTTCTTT
-	few	TRBV20-1	10	TRBJ2-7	CSASGYEQYF	TGCAGTGCTAGCGGGTACGAGCAGTACTTC
-	once	TRBV7-2	14	TRBJ1-2	CASTQGGTDYGYTF	TGTGCCAGCACCCAGGGTGGGACCGACTATGGCTACACCTTC
-	-	TRBV20-1	15	TRBJ1-4	CSARDVSTANEKLFF	TGCAGTGCTAGAGATGTCAGTACAGCTAATGAAAAACTGTTTTTT
-	-	TRBV4-1	15	TRBJ2-7	CASSLELISSYEQYF	TGCGCCAGCAGCCTAGAGCTGATTAGCTCCTACGAGCAGTACTTC
-	-	TRBV6-5	15	TRBJ1-4	CASSYSWATNEKLFF	TGTGCCAGCAGTTACTCCTGGGCAACTAATGAAAAACTGTTTTTT
TRBD2	few	TRBV20-1	15	TRBJ2-5	CSARGSGGAGETQYF	TGCAGTGCTAGAGGGAGCGGGGGGGCCGGAGAGACCCAGTACTTC
TRBD1	-	TRBV20-1	14	TRBJ1-2	CSARVIGTGSGYTF	TGCAGTGCTAGAGTTATCGGGACAGGGAGCGGCTACACCTTC
-	-	TRBV7-8	16	TRBJ2-7	CASSLVGPGGGYEQYF	TGTGCCAGCAGCTTAGTCGGGCCTGGAGGGGGGTACGAGCAGTACTTC
TRBD2	few	TRBV15	19	TRBJ2-1	CATSSGLAGGRLIYNEQFF	TGTGCCACCAGCAGTGGACTAGCGGGGGGCCGTCTTATTTACAATGAGCAGTTCTTC
-	few	TRBV7-2	17	TRBJ2-5	CASSLATGTLARETQYF	TGTGCCAGCAGCTTGGCCACCGGGACCCTCGCGAGGGAGACCCAGTACTTC
-	few	TRBV6-2/TRBV6-3	14	TRBJ1-5	CATRAHNSNQPQHF	TGTGCCACCCGGGCCCACAATAGCAATCAGCCCCAGCATTTT
-	-	TRBV29-1	12	TRBJ1-2	CSVGAENYGYTF	TGCAGCGTTGGAGCGGAGAACTATGGCTACACCTTC
TRBD1	-	TRBV18	16	TRBJ2-2	CASSPRQGKNTGELFF	TGTGCCAGCTCACCAAGACAGGGAAAGAACACCGGGGAGCTGTTTTTT
TRBD2	-	TRBV20-1	16	TRBJ2-3	CSARDYGGAHTDTQYF	TGCAGTGCTAGAGATTACGGGGGGGCGCACACAGATACGCAGTATTTT
-	-	TRBV10-3	15	TRBJ2-6	CAIRGLSSGANVLTF	TGTGCCATCAGGGGACTTTCCTCTGGGGCCAACGTCCTGACTTTC
-	few	TRBV24-1	13	TRBJ2-4	CATRDPGSDIQYF	TGTGCCACCAGAGACCCGGGGAGTGACATTCAGTACTTC
-	few	TRBV4-3	16	TRBJ1-4	CASSQLQANLNEKLFF	TGCGCCAGCAGCCAACTCCAGGCAAACCTGAATGAAAAACTGTTTTTT
-	-	TRBV15	16	TRBJ2-6	CATSRPLSSGANVLTF	TGTGCCACCAGCCGTCCCTTATCCTCTGGGGCCAACGTCCTGACTTTC
TRBD2	few	TRBV3-1	16	TRBJ2-1	CASSPLVAGGSNEQFF	TGTGCCAGCAGCCCCCTCGTAGCGGGGGGCTCCAATGAGCAGTTCTTC
-	-	TRBV7-2	17	TRBJ2-7	CASSLEVPGIRSYEQYF	TGTGCCAGCAGCTTAGAAGTGCCGGGGATCCGCTCCTACGAGCAGTACTTC
-	-	TRBV6-2/TRBV6-3	17	TRBJ2-6	CASSRTLRGSGANVLTF	TGTGCCAGCAGCCGAACCCTCAGGGGTTCAGGGGCCAACGTCCTGACTTTC
TRBD1	-	TRBV11-3	16	TRBJ2-3	CASAYGPDRDPDTQYF	TGTGCCAGCGCTTATGGGCCGGACAGGGATCCAGATACGCAGTATTTT
-	few	TRBV29-1	12	TRBJ1-1	CSVLRGNTEAFF	TGCAGCGTCCTCAGGGGAAACACTGAAGCTTTCTTT
TRBD2	-	TRBV5-5	17	TRBJ2-5	CASSPDLLAGGRETQYF	TGTGCCAGCAGCCCGGACCTCCTAGCGGGGGGGCGGGAGACCCAGTACTTC
TRBD1	few	TRBV4-1	17	TRBJ1-5	CASSETGDLFSNQPQHF	TGCGCCAGCAGCGAAACAGGGGATCTGTTTAGCAATCAGCCCCAGCATTTT
-	few	TRBV6-2/TRBV6-3	13	TRBJ1-1	CASSYGLRTEAFF	TGTGCCAGCAGTTACGGTCTTCGCACTGAAGCTTTCTTT
-	many	TRBV27	14	TRBJ2-7	CASSSGTSAYEQYF	TGTGCCAGCAGTTCGGGGACGTCTGCCTACGAGCAGTACTTC